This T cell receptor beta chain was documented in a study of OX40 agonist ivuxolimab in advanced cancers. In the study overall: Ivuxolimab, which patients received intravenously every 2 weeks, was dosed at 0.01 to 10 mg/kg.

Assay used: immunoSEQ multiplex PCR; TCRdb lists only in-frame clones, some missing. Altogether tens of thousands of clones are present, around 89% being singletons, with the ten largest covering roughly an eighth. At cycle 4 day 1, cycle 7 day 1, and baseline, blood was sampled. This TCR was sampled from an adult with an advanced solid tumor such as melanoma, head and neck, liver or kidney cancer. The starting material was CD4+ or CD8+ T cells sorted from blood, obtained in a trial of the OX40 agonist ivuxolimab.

Here the CDR3 DNA reads TGTGCCAGCAGCGCTGGGACAGGAGACATCTATGGCTACACCTTC. Encoded protein: CASSAGTGDIYGYTF. The chain couples TRBV7-9 to TRBJ1-2, with 8 bases that match TRBD1. J was trimmed by 4 bases and V by 5 bases; bases with no gene match: 9. Per the germline V gene, CDR1 is SEHNR and CDR2 is FQNEAQ (reference sequence). The CDR3 spans 15 residues.